This TCR beta chain was recovered during a study of human T cells and chemical hapten exposure. This clonotype has a count of ten or more. What it binds is unknown. Time point given: patch test 2, 6 weeks after DPC sensitization. As for treatment: therapeutic diphenylcyclopropenone sensitization with weekly scalp DPC. Alopecia patients between 18 and 70 years old and suitable for DPC were used as donors. Unfractionated whole blood yielded the extracted total RNA. This CDR3 spans 13 amino acids. Germline V gene sequence: CDR1 LNHNV, CDR2 YYDKDF (reference sequence). The ends were cut back, 3 bases at V and 8 bases at J, with 13 bases in the middle. Study-wide results and limits: Since the donors had alopecia, their immune response may not be the same as that of healthy people. There were significantly more large CDR3 similarity clusters among expanded TCRs than among controls.

Using its own MiXCR run on the RACE reads, TCRdb lists one record per CDR3 protein. Among 330,000 or so distinct CDR3 sequences listed, just under 6.5% were seen once. Sequencing used whole blood, obtained in connection with sensitization to the hapten diphenylcyclopropenone (DPC). This clonotype was obtained from a woman aged 18-29 years with alopecia areata. Some clones in this sample may be carry-over from other donors' samples. The V call is TRBV15, the J call TRBJ1-2, with D tentatively TRBD1 (6 bases). CDR3 nucleotides: TGTGCCACCAGCAGTAGGACAGTTTTGGGCTACACCTTC. This codes for CATSSRTVLGYTF.